A single sample gave rise to the 10 T cell receptor delta chains below, sequenced in a study of Vδ1+ human thymocytes. General study findings and limits: In the thymus, TRG and TRD repertoires looked highly polyclonal with Gaussian CDR3 lengths.

These receptors' antigens are unknown. RNA was extracted from the cells and then reverse transcribed. Pooled V-gene forward primers with one constant-region reverse primer generated the CDR3 amplicons by multiplex PCR. TCRdb re-analyzed the multiplex PCR reads via CATT. In the table there are more than 25,000 delta-chain clones, around 7.7% of which are singletons. Sequencing used Vdelta1+ gamma-delta thymocytes from the thymus. Specified subset: FACS-sorted CD3+ TCRalphabeta- TCRVdelta1+ TCRVdelta2- thymocytes. Receptor source: a girl in the first two years of life who had congenital heart surgery.

This clone has just a few counts. Mismatch with germline at one junction end may stem from a read error. The identical CDR3 is also encoded by other nucleotide sequences in the sample. The V call is TRDV1, the J call TRDJ2, with 7 bases identical to TRDD3. CDR3 length: 18 amino acids. Germline CDR1 is TSWWSYY and CDR2 is QGS. This chain's CDR3 is CALGELEPGGSLTAQLFF. As DNA, the CDR3 is TGTGCTCTTGGGGAACTAGAACCTGGGGGTTCTTTGACAGCGCAACTCTTCTTT.

This chain uses TRDV1 with TRDJ1; TRDD3 might be the D (5 bases). Trimming removed 5 bases at V and 3 bases at J, with 25 bases between. This CDR3 is built from 18 residues. In germline, CDR1 is TSWWSYY, CDR2 QGS. DNA for the CDR3: TGTGCTCTTGGGAACCCACTGGAGTACTGGAGCCCGTCCGATAAACTCATCTTT. Protein: CALGNPLEYWSPSDKLIF.

This clone has just a few counts. A junction end diverges from the germline sequence, so it may reflect a read error. Other DNA sequences of this sample code for an identical CDR3. The chain carries TRDV1 and TRDJ1; D may be TRDD3 (5 bases). The CDR3 consists of 17 residues. In germline, CDR1 is TSWWSYY, CDR2 QGS. In DNA form, the CDR3 reads TGCGCTCTTGGGGAAGAACGGTCGCCCCCGGCCTCCGATAAACTCATCTTT. It codes for CALGEERSPPASDKLIF.

The J gene is TRDJ1, the V gene TRDV1; TRDD2 agrees at 9 bases. The germline V gene encodes CDR1 TSWWSYY and CDR2 QGS. The CDR3 length is 20 residues. Germline trimming cut 3 bases from V and 0 bases from J; bases unmatched to any gene: 17. Here the CDR3 DNA reads TGTGCTCTTGGGGAGAGCCTTCCTACGATGTTACGGACAGACACCGATAAACTCATCTTT. This gives the protein CALGESLPTMLRTDTDKLIF.

This clone occurred a few times. V and J are TRDV1 and TRDJ1; 9 nucleotides agree with TRDD3. Germline V gene lookup returns CDR1 TSWWSYY and CDR2 QGS. V lost 3 bases, J lost 0 bases, and 23 bases stayed unmatched. This CDR3 has 22 residues. The CDR3 region is CALGDHGLLTGGPTKYTDKLIF. The CDR3 DNA sequence: TGTGCTCTTGGGGATCATGGCCTTCTCACTGGGGGACCAACCAAGTACACCGATAAACTCATCTTT.

V gene TRDV1 combines with J gene TRDJ1, with 8 bases lining up with TRDD3. TCRdb carries no J gene annotation; the J gene was assigned here by matching the DNA with germline. The CDR3 spans 19 residues. Germline CDR1 and CDR2: TSWWSYY and QGS. Trimming took 1 base from V and 7 from J; bases not matched to a gene: 20. The CDR3 spells CALGERLLRILGDQGKLIF. CDR3 in DNA: TGTGCTCTTGGGGAACGGCTCCTACGAATCTTGGGGGATCAGGGTAAACTCATCTTT.

This clone occurred a few times. V is TRDV1 and J is TRDJ1; unclear D gene. The germline V gene encodes CDR1 TSWWSYY and CDR2 QGS. This CDR3 has 17 residues. Trimming left V 0 bases short and J 3 bases short, with 17 bases between. The CDR3 region is CALGELRPGKQADKLIF. In DNA form, the CDR3 reads TGTGCTCTTGGGGAACTGCGTCCCGGTAAACAGGCCGATAAACTCATCTTT.

There are a few counts of this clone. The chain uses TRDV1 and TRDJ1; the match to TRDD3 covers 9 bases. The V and J ends lost 3 bases and 1 base, in that order; junction bases with no gene match: 15. This CDR3 is 19 amino acids long. CDR1 TSWWSYY and CDR2 QGS come from the germline V gene. The CDR3 sequence is CALGDGDILLGDATDKLIF. CDR3 bases: TGTGCTCTTGGGGATGGTGATATTCTGCTGGGGGATGCCACCGATAAACTCATCTTT.

The sample holds a few counts of this clone. The chain links TRDV1 to TRDJ1; 11 positions match TRDD3. Per the germline V gene, CDR1 is TSWWSYY and CDR2 is QGS. The CDR3 spans 23 residues. Unmatched junction bases numbered 25, after V lost 4 bases and J lost 0 bases. CDR3 amino acids: CALGGTDFLQPPGGYPHTDKLIF. CDR3 in DNA: TGTGCTCTTGGGGGAACGGACTTCCTACAACCTCCTGGGGGATACCCCCACACCGATAAACTCATCTTT.

The chain has TRDV1 and TRDJ1, with no clear D. Per germline, CDR1 TSWWSYY and CDR2 QGS. Between the trimmed V and J ends, which lost 0 bases and 0 bases, there was a span of 29 bases. The CDR3 extends over 22 amino acids. DNA of the CDR3: TGTGCTCTTGGGGAACTAGGGACTTTAATGCGCGACTCCCACTGTAACACCGATAAACTCATCTTT. It yields the protein CALGELGTLMRDSHCNTDKLIF.